These 7 T cell receptor beta chains share one sample of origin, sequenced in a study of T cells in women clearing cervical HPV infection. The repertoire was sequenced with immunoSEQ multiplex PCR; TCRdb's copy has only in-frame clones and lacks some. In all, the sample yields about 46,000 clones. Specimen: blood buffy coat. The receptors were gathered from a woman aged 18-70 years with a cervical HPV16 infection that either progressed to CIN3+ or cleared (not recorded which).

Comment on this clone: Read sequence stops 3 residues before the CDR3 end, and the germline J gene provides the missing end. The chain has TRBV7-8 and TRBJ2-7; tentative D call: TRBD1 (6 bases). Trimming pared 5 bases from V and 0 bases from J, leaving 11 bases between. Germline-derived CDR1 and CDR2 are SGHVS and FQNEAQ. This CDR3 has 14 amino acids. The CDR3 bases that were read are TGTGCCAGCAGCCCAGACAGGAGCTCCTACGAG. It encodes CASSPDRSSYE. The full-length CDR3 reads as CASSPDRSSYEQYF. The complete variable domain, with remaining parts taken from reference TRBV7-8 and TRBJ2-7, reads GAGVSQSPRYKVAKRGQDVALRCDPISGHVSLFWYQQALGQGPEFLTYFQNEAQLDKSGLPSDRFFAERPEGSVSTLKIQRTQQEDSAVYLCASSPDRSSYEQYFGPGTRLTVT.

As for this clone: The sequence runs out 3 residues before the end of the CDR3; the remainder is reconstructed from the germline J gene. V is TRBV7-6 and J is TRBJ2-3; 7 bases line up with TRBD1. CDR3 length equals 16 residues. CDR1 and CDR2 from the germline V gene are SGHVS and FNYEAQ. This chain's CDR3 is CASSEGAIYSNQPQYF. The DNA read from the CDR3 is TGTGCCAGCAGCGAGGGGGCGATCTATAGCAATCAGCCG.

The sequenced CDR3 bases are TGTGCCAGCAGCGTCCTCACGACTAGTATCTACGAG. Protein product: CASSVLTTSIYE. The CDR3 in full is CASSVLTTSIYEQYF. The chain carries TRBV9 and TRBJ2-7, with D tentatively TRBD2 (6 bases). The missing CDR3 end, 3 residues past where the read stops, is filled in from the germline J gene. The ends were cut back, 2 bases at V and 3 bases at J, with 15 bases in the middle. Germline CDR1 SGDLS, CDR2 YYNGEE. This CDR3 is 15 amino acids long.

As for this clone: The sequence runs out 3 residues before the end of the CDR3; the remainder is reconstructed from the germline J gene. The chain is built from TRBV7-8 and TRBJ2-3, with TRBD2 identical over 12 bases. CDR1 and CDR2 (germline): SGHVS, FQNEAQ. The CDR3 has 16 amino acids. Trimming at V came to 5 bases and at J to 5 bases, leaving 8 bases not matched to a gene. CDR3 DNA, as far as it was read: TGTGCCAGCAGCAGACTAGCGGGGGCGACCCGAGATACG. It specifies CASSRLAGATRDT. From start to end, the CDR3 is CASSRLAGATRDTQYF.

Concerning this clone itself: Coverage ceases 3 residues before the CDR3 finishes, and the germline J gene fills in the end. The V gene is TRBV30, the J gene TRBJ2-1; TRBD2 aligns across 10 bases. The V gene's germline CDR1 is GTSNPN and CDR2 SVGIG (reference sequence). The CDR3 sequence is 14 residues long. Germline trimming cut 5 bases from V and 6 bases from J; bases unmatched to any gene: 7. Here the CDR3 reads CAWETIAGGNEQFF. Incomplete CDR3 DNA: TGTGCCTGGGAGACAATAGCGGGGGGCAATGAG.

Note on this clone: The read ends 3 residues shy of where the CDR3 ends; the end is completed using the germline J gene. The chain joins TRBV20-1 to TRBJ1-3; weak D call: TRBD1 (5 bases). V lost 2 bases and J lost 3, with 17 bases in between. This CDR3 region has 16 residues. The germline gives CDR1 DFQATT, CDR2 SNEGSKA (reference sequence). CDR3 protein: CSARPSSGGIGNTIYF. The sequenced CDR3 bases are TGCAGTGCTAGACCTTCTAGCGGGGGTATTGGAAACACC.

On this clone: The read terminates 3 residues ahead of where the CDR3 ends, so the germline J gene completes it. This rearrangement joins TRBV18 to TRBJ2-7; TRBD2 aligns across 7 bases. Germline V gives CDR1 KGHSH, CDR2 LQKENI. There are 20 residues in the CDR3. J lost 5 bases, V lost 3 bases, and 25 bases had no gene match. Incomplete CDR3 DNA: TGTGCCAGCTCACCCGTACCGATCCTAGCTACTAATGCGGGAGTGAACGAG. Residues: CASSPVPILATNAGVNE. The complete CDR3 reads CASSPVPILATNAGVNEQYF.